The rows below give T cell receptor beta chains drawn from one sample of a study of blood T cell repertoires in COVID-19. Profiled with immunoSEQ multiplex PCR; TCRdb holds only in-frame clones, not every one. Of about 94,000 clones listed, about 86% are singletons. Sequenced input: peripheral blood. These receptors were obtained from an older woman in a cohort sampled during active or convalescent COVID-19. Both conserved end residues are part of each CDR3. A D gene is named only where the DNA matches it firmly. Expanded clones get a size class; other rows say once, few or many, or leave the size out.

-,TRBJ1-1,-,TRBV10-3,CAIVGDSSEAFF,TGTGCCATCGTCGGAGACAGCTCTGAAGCTTTCTTT
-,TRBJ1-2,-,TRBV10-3,CAISESRDNPIYGYTF,TGTGCCATCAGTGAGTCACGAGATAATCCCATCTATGGCTACACCTTC
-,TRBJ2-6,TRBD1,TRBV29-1,CSVGSEVGTGYSGANVLTF,TGCAGCGTTGGATCCGAAGTCGGGACAGGCTACTCTGGGGCCAACGTCCTGACTTTC
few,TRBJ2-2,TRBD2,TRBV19,CASSPLGAGAAGELFF,TGTGCCAGTAGTCCGCTGGGAGCGGGGGCGGCCGGGGAGCTGTTTTTT
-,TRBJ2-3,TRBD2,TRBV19,CASSISGGATDTQYF,TGTGCCAGTAGTATAAGCGGGGGGGCCACAGATACGCAGTATTTT
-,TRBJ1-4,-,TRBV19,CASSTSGVRSEKLFF,TGTGCCAGTAGTACTTCAGGGGTTCGGAGTGAAAAACTGTTTTTT
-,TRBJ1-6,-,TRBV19,CASSSRSGVYNSPLHF,TGTGCCAGTAGTTCCCGATCGGGGGTTTATAATTCACCCCTCCACTTT
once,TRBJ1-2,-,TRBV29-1,CSVEDYQGFYGYTF,TGCAGCGTTGAAGATTACCAGGGTTTCTATGGCTACACCTTC
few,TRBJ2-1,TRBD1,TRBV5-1,CASSLGTGSYNEQFF,TGCGCCAGCAGCTTGGGGACAGGCTCCTACAATGAGCAGTTCTTC
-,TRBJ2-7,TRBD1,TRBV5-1,CASSLGHAGGAYEQYF,TGCGCCAGCAGCTTGGGACATGCAGGGGGCGCGTACGAGCAGTACTTC
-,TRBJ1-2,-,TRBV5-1,CASTEGGGPNYGYTF,TGCGCCAGCACCGAGGGCGGGGGGCCAAACTATGGCTACACCTTC
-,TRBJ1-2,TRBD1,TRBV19,CASSRQGADGYTF,TGTGCCAGTAGTCGACAGGGGGCGGACGGCTACACCTTC
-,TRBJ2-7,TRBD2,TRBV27,CASARGSGREQYF,TGTGCCAGTGCGCGGGGGAGCGGACGCGAGCAGTACTTC